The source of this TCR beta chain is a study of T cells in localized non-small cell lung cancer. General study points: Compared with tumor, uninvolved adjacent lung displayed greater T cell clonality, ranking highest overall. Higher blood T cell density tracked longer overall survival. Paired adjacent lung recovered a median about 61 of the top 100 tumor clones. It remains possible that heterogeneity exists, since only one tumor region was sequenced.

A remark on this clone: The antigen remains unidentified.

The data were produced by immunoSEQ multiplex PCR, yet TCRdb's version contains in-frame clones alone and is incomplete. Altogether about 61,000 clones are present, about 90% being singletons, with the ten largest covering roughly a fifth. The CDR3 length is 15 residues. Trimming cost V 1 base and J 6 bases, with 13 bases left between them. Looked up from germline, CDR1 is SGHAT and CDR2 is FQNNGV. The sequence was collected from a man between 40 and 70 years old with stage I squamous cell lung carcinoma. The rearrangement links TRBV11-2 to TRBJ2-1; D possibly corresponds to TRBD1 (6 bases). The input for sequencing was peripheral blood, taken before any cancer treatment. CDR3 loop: CASSLVKGRGNEQFF. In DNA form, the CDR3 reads TGTGCCAGCAGCTTAGTGAAGGGCAGGGGCAATGAGCAGTTCTTC.